This T cell receptor (beta chain) was retrieved from a study of T cell repertoires in cytomegalovirus infection. Overall study context: Both a matching HLA type and CMV infection were indicated by public TCR beta signatures. Findings of the study overall: Cumulative frequency (of public TCR beta family members) identified carriers of CMV plus the relevant HLA. Ex vivo, HLA-C-restricted CMV-specific TCR beta clonotypes prevailed over the rest of the response.

The CDR3 contains 16 residues. After removal of 6 bases from V and 0 bases from J, the junction contained 9 bases not matched to a gene. Via MiXCR, TCRdb re-called the reads, giving one row per CDR3 protein. The sample has approximately 500,000 distinct CDR3 sequences, about 15% seen once. With respect to this clonotype: The target antigen is unknown.

This clonotype was obtained from a human donor in good health (CMV status not recorded). Some clones in this sample may be carry-over from other donors' samples. The rearrangement links TRBV12-3 or TRBV12-4 to TRBJ2-3; 7 bases map to TRBD1. The specimen was CD8+ T cells from PBMCs. The CDR3 protein is CASSHGQATSTDTQYF. The CDR3 region has the DNA TGTGCCAGCAGCCACGGACAGGCCACTAGCACAGATACGCAGTATTTT.